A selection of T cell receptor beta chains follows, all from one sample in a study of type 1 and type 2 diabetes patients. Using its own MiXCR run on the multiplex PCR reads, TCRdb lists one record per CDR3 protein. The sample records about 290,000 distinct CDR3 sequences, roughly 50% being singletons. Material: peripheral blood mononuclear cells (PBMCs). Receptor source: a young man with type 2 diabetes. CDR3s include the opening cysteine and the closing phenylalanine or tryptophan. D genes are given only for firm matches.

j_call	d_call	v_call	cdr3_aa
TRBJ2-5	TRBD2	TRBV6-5	CASGLAGGGETQYF
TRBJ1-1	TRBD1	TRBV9	CASSPRTGTDTEAFF
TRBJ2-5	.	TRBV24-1	CATSDFPVSPHQETQYF
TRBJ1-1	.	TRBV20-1	CTPDHSQGRGEMNTEAFF
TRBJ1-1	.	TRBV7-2	CASSPGNAGNTEAFF
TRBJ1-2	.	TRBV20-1	CSASPDIRGYGYTF
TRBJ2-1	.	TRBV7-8	CASSLDLSGYNEQLF
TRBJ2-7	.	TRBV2	CASSGAGRYEQYF
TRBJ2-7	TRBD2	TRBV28	CASSFRLAGVHEQYF
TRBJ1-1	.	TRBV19	CASSFLSGGENTEAFF
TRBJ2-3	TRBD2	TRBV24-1	CATSDPQLAGDADTQYF
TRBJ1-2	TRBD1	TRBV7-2	CASSESGTAYGYTF
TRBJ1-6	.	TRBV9	CASSPWRNHGSYNSPLHF
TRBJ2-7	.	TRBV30	CAWSVTGGVYEQYF
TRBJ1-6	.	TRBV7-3	CASSPGRGTNSPLHF
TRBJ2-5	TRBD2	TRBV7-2	CASSPDSGKGGTQYF
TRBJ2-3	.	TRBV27	CASSLEGPSDTQYF
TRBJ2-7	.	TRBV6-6	CASSYSLGSEQYF
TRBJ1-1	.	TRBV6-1	CASSDGLKIEAFF
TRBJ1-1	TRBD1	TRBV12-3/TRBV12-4	CASSTTDRLNTEAFF
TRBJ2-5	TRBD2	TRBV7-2	CASSLKVVAGTQETQYF
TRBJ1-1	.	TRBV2	CASSDMFTEAFF
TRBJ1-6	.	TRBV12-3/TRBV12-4	CAGNLMGATNSPLHF
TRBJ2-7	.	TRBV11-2	CASSLGQRTYEQYF
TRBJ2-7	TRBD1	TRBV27	CATQTGDYEQYF
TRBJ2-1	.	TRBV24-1	CATSKQGYEQFF
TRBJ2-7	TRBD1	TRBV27	CASSPDRGLGYEQYF
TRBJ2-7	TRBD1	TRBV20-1	CSARDREVYEQYF
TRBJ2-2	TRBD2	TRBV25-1	CASSGRGLAGARTGELFF
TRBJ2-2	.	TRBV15	CATSRGGPPTGELFF
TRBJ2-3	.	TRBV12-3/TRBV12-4	CASSLRGSDTQYF
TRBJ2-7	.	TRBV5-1	CASSPGNSYNEQYF
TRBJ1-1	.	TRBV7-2	CASSQKEEPNTEAFF
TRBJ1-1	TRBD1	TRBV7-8	CASSRGQVSAEAFF
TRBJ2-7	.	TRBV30	CAWSAGKDHEQYF
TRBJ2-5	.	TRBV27	CASSFNDRQETQYF
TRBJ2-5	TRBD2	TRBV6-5	CASRPRLGAGVPETQYF
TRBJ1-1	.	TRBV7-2	CASSLVSPTLNAEAFF
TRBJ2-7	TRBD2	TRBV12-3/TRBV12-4	CASSVSGSREQYF
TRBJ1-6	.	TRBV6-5	CASSSSGRSYNSPLHF
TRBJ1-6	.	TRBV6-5	CASRAGGRDSPLHF
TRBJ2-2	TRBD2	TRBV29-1	CSVEDSGGDRANTGELFF
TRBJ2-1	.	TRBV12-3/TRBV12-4	CASSFSQDTEQFF
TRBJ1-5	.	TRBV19	CASSIFGGLVNQPQHF
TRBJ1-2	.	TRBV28	CASSPSSPPTYGYTF
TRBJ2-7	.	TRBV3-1	CASSQEVFEALQPTYEQYF
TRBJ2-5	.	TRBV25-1	CASSEQRLATQYF
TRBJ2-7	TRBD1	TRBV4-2	CASSQGAGLDRGDEQYF